One sample yielded the 14 T cell receptor beta chains listed below, sequenced in a study of OX40 agonist ivuxolimab in advanced cancers. TCRdb's copy holds only in-frame clones and misses some; the assay was immunoSEQ multiplex PCR. This table holds around 50,000 clones, around 77% found once. Specimen: CD4+ or CD8+ T cells sorted from blood, collected in a trial of the OX40 agonist ivuxolimab. Every receptor here comes from an adult with an advanced solid tumor such as melanoma, head and neck, liver or kidney cancer.

The chain joins TRBV5-1 to TRBJ2-6; a weak D match, TRBD2 (5 bases). Germline V gene sequence: CDR1 SGHRS, CDR2 YFSETQ. V was cut by 4 bases and J by 0 bases, with 11 bases left in between. This CDR3 spans 16 amino acids. CDR3: CASSPRGGSGANVLTF. For the CDR3, the DNA is TGCGCCAGCAGCCCTAGAGGAGGCTCTGGGGCCAACGTCCTGACTTTC. Full variable domain (remainder filled in from reference TRBV5-1 and TRBJ2-6): KAGVTQTPRYLIKTRGQQVTLSCSPISGHRSVSWYQQTPGQGLQFLFEYFSETQRNKGNFPGRFSGRQFSNSRSEMNVSTLELGDSALYLCASSPRGGSGANVLTFGAGSRLTVL.

The genes are TRBV11-2 and TRBJ2-7; 9 bases line up with TRBD2. Germline lookup yields CDR1 SGHAT and CDR2 FQNNGV. CDR3 length equals 15 residues. Trimming cost V 1 base and J 3 bases; bases outside gene matches: 4. The CDR3 DNA follows: TGTGCCAGCAGCTTAGCAGCTAGCGGGGACTACGAGCAGTACTTC. This translates into CASSLAASGDYEQYF.

The chain couples TRBV11-2 to TRBJ2-1, with a possible D match to TRBD2 (6 bases). The CDR3 spans 15 residues. The germline gives CDR1 SGHAT, CDR2 FQNNGV. V was trimmed by 8 bases and J by 0 bases, leaving 14 bases between them. CDR3 DNA sequence: TGTGCCAGCTGCCGATGGGGAGGCTCCTACAATGAGCAGTTCTTC. Residues: CASCRWGGSYNEQFF.

V usage is TRBV13 and J usage is TRBJ2-3; TRBD2 matches at 13 bases. Germline assignment: CDR1 PRHDT and CDR2 FYEKMQ (reference sequence). The CDR3 is made up of 17 amino acids. The trim removed 4 bases at V and 6 bases at J, leaving 10 bases unmatched. The CDR3 reads CASSSALLAGGVDTQYF. The CDR3 DNA is TGTGCCAGCAGCTCCGCTTTACTAGCGGGGGGGGTGGATACGCAGTATTTT.

V usage is TRBV19 and J usage is TRBJ2-7; TRBD2 matches at 7 bases. In germline, CDR1 is LNHDA, CDR2 SQIVND (reference sequence). This CDR3 comprises 15 residues. The junction had 8 bases not matched to a gene; V was cut back by 6 bases and J by 0 bases. CDR3 residues: CASRMSGASSYEQYF. The CDR3 DNA reads TGTGCCAGTAGGATGAGCGGGGCTAGCTCCTACGAGCAGTACTTC.

V gene TRBV5-5 combines with J gene TRBJ1-2; 7 nucleotides line up with TRBD1. CDR1 SGHKS and CDR2 YYEKEE come from the germline V gene (reference sequence). J lost 3 bases, V lost 5 bases, and 7 bases had no gene match. The CDR3 is made up of 14 amino acids. CDR3 sequence reads: CASRSGQNYYGYTF. The DNA for the CDR3 is TGTGCCAGCAGATCGGGACAGAATTACTATGGCTACACCTTC.

This clone showed up just once. The junction departs from the called germline gene at one end, perhaps through a read error. The rearrangement uses TRBV18 and TRBJ1-4; D is uncertain. There are 14 residues in the CDR3. Germline assignment: CDR1 KGHSH and CDR2 LQKENI. For the CDR3, the DNA is TGTGCCAGCTCACCCCTTGACGGTCCTGAAAGACTGTTTTTT. It codes for CASSPLDGPERLFF. The full variable domain, completed using reference TRBV18 and TRBJ1-4, is NAGVMQNPRHLVRRRGQEARLRCSPMKGHSHVYWYRQLPEEGLKFMVYLQKENIIDESGMPKERFSAEFPKEGPSILRIQQVVRGDSAAYFCASSPLDGPERLFFGSGTQLSVL.

The rearrangement joins TRBV15 to TRBJ1-2; D uncertain. The V gene lost 0 bases and the J gene lost 5 bases, with 4 bases spanning the gap. The CDR3 has 12 amino acids. Germline lookup yields CDR1 LNHNV and CDR2 YYDKDF (reference sequence). The CDR3 loop reads CATSREDYGYTF. The DNA of the CDR3 is TGTGCCACCAGCAGAGAGGATTATGGCTACACCTTC. Full variable domain (remainder filled in from reference TRBV15 and TRBJ1-2): DAMVIQNPRYQVTQFGKPVTLSCSQTLNHNVMYWYQQKSSQAPKLLFHYYDKDFNNEADTPDNFQSRRPNTSFCFLDIRSPGLGDTAMYLCATSREDYGYTFGSGTRLTVV.

This clone was recorded a few times. V and J are TRBV4-1 and TRBJ2-7; the D is unclear. The CDR3 length is 13 residues. Trimming removed 5 bases at V and 6 bases at J, with 14 bases between. The germline V gene has CDR1 MGHRA and CDR2 YSYEKL. The CDR3 DNA sequence: TGCGCCAGCAGCGTCAGGTCGACGGTCGAGCAGTACTTC. Translating gives CASSVRSTVEQYF.

V and J are TRBV30 and TRBJ2-3; 9 bases are shared with TRBD2. Looked up from germline, CDR1 is GTSNPN and CDR2 is SVGIG (reference sequence). Unmatched junction bases numbered 0, after V lost 5 bases and J lost 3 bases. This CDR3 is built from 12 residues. The chain's CDR3 is CAWLAGTDTQYF. The CDR3, as DNA: TGTGCCTGGCTAGCGGGAACAGATACGCAGTATTTT.

This chain links TRBV12-5 with TRBJ2-1; no clear D. Trimming left V 2 bases short and J 7 bases short, with 3 bases between. This CDR3 spans 11 amino acids. CDR1 is LGHNT and CDR2 is FRNRAP in the germline V gene. In DNA, the CDR3 is TGTGCTAGTGGTTTGTGGAATGAGCAGTTCTTC. Its protein is CASGLWNEQFF.

The chain joins TRBV19 to TRBJ2-5, with no clear D. This CDR3 is 15 amino acids long. V was shortened by 3 bases and J by 2 bases, with 13 bases between the two germline ends. The V gene's germline CDR1 is LNHDA and CDR2 SQIVND (reference sequence). The CDR3 DNA reads TGTGCCAGTAGTATGTCGAAAGGGCAGCAAGAGACCCAGTACTTC. Translation gives CASSMSKGQQETQYF.

The J gene is TRBJ2-3, the V gene TRBV6-5; D gene unclear. V was shortened by 6 bases and J by 7 bases, with 20 bases between the two germline ends. The CDR3 spans 15 residues. CDR1 MNHEY and CDR2 SVGAGI come from the germline V gene. In DNA, the CDR3 is TGTGCCAGCAGCCAAAGATGGCCGGATTCTAATACGCAGTATTTT. Translating it yields CASSQRWPDSNTQYF.

V usage is TRBV7-9 and J usage is TRBJ1-1; the match to TRBD1 covers 9 bases. The CDR3 sequence is 17 residues long. Per the germline V gene, CDR1 is SEHNR and CDR2 is FQNEAQ (reference sequence). After removal of 6 bases from V and 1 base from J, the junction contained 12 bases not matched to a gene. The CDR3, as DNA: TGTGCCAGCAGACCAACAAACAGGGGGCAAGGGAACACTGAAGCTTTCTTT. Amino acid sequence: CASRPTNRGQGNTEAFF.